This T cell receptor beta chain was sequenced in a study of CD4 T cells in relation to SARS-CoV-2 and coronaviruses. Comments on this clone: Its target is unknown.

The CDR3 extends over 16 amino acids. Germline CDR1 SGHRS, CDR2 YFSETQ. The V gene end was trimmed by 1 base and the J gene end by 5 bases; junction bases not matched to a gene: 8. Clones were read by immunoSEQ multiplex PCR, and TCRdb kept only the in-frame ones, dropping some. The sample contains approximately 40,000 clones, over 70% of which appear only once. Sequenced material: memory CD4+ T cells from PBMCs, cultured in vitro. This receptor was obtained from an adult with COVID-19. J is TRBJ2-4 and V is TRBV5-1, with 8 bases aligning to TRBD1. CDR3 in amino acids: CASSLNTGTGQNIQYF. CDR3 DNA sequence: TGCGCCAGCAGCTTGAATACCGGGACAGGTCAAAACATTCAGTACTTC.